A selection of T cell receptor beta chains follows, all from one sample in a study of blood T cell repertoires in COVID-19. Assay used: immunoSEQ multiplex PCR; TCRdb lists only in-frame clones, some missing. The data hold around 200,000 clones, with approximately 86% observed a single time. The sequenced sample was peripheral blood. The receptor source for this set is a man aged 30 to 39 with acute or convalescent COVID-19. The CDR3 runs from the conserved cysteine through the conserved F or W. A D gene is named only where the DNA matches it firmly. The listing skips clone size in some rows; elsewhere it reads once, few, many or a size class.

CDR3aa,CDR3nt,j_gene,d_gene,v_gene,abundance
CASSQTGGYGYTF,TGTGCCAGCAGCCAAACAGGGGGCTATGGCTACACCTTC,TRBJ1-2,TRBD1,TRBV7-9,.
CSARRNTEAFF,TGCAGTGCTAGACGGAACACTGAAGCTTTCTTT,TRBJ1-1,.,TRBV20-1,.
CASSQEEAGGSYEQYF,TGCGCCAGCAGCCAAGAAGAGGCGGGGGGCTCCTACGAGCAGTACTTC,TRBJ2-7,TRBD2,TRBV4-1,.
CASEGTYYGYTF,TGTGCCAGTGAAGGGACTTACTATGGCTACACCTTC,TRBJ1-2,.,TRBV6-5,.
CASARTGGYEQYF,TGTGCCAGCGCACGGACAGGGGGCTACGAGCAGTACTTC,TRBJ2-7,TRBD1,TRBV19,.
CASSSGVNTEAFF,TGTGCCAGCAGCTCGGGGGTGAACACTGAAGCTTTCTTT,TRBJ1-1,.,TRBV7-3,.
CASSQDLKRGTGTFGTEAFF,TGTGCCAGCAGCCAAGATCTCAAAAGGGGGACAGGGACTTTTGGGACTGAAGCTTTCTTT,TRBJ1-1,TRBD1,TRBV4-2,.
CASSPRVANYNEQFF,TGCGCCAGCAGTCCCCGGGTAGCGAACTACAATGAGCAGTTCTTC,TRBJ2-1,.,TRBV5-1,.
CASSSGTDTQYF,TGTGCCAGCAGTTCCGGCACAGATACGCAGTATTTT,TRBJ2-3,.,TRBV6-2/TRBV6-3,.
CASSPSTVMNTEAFF,TGTGCCAGCAGTCCTTCGACAGTGATGAACACTGAAGCTTTCTTT,TRBJ1-1,.,TRBV27,.
CASSLGRGNPNEQFF,TGTGCCAGCAGCTTAGGCCGAGGCAACCCCAATGAGCAGTTCTTC,TRBJ2-1,.,TRBV7-6,.
CASGPRTGGNGELFF,TGTGCTAGTGGCCCCCGGACAGGGGGTAACGGGGAGCTGTTTTTT,TRBJ2-2,TRBD1,TRBV12-5,.
CATSRGAGNSPLHF,TGTGCCACCAGCAGAGGGGCAGGGAACTCACCCCTCCACTTT,TRBJ1-6,.,TRBV15,.
CASRRLAGVISWNEQFF,TGTGCCAGCAGGAGGCTAGCGGGAGTCATTTCTTGGAATGAGCAGTTCTTC,TRBJ2-1,TRBD2,TRBV2,once
CASSIDRGLGEQFF,TGTGCCAGTAGTATTGACAGGGGGCTGGGTGAGCAGTTCTTC,TRBJ2-1,TRBD1,TRBV19,.
CASSFQLNTEAFF,TGTGCCAGCAGCTTTCAGTTGAACACTGAAGCTTTCTTT,TRBJ1-1,.,TRBV11-2,.
CASSFGGTQRWYGYTF,TGTGCCAGCAGCTTCGGTGGGACACAAAGATGGTATGGCTACACCTTC,TRBJ1-2,.,TRBV5-5,.
CATSDPTVNTGELFF,TGTGCCACCAGTGATCCGACAGTGAACACCGGGGAGCTGTTTTTT,TRBJ2-2,.,TRBV24-1,.
CASRFTNTGDGNTIYF,TGCGCCAGCAGATTCACGAATACAGGGGATGGAAACACCATATATTTT,TRBJ1-3,TRBD1,TRBV10-1,.
CASSPKNGQGMGEQYF,TGCGCCAGCAGCCCGAAGAACGGACAGGGGATGGGCGAGCAGTACTTC,TRBJ2-7,TRBD1,TRBV5-1,.
CASIPAVGAYNEQFF,TGTGCCAGCATACCCGCCGTGGGAGCATACAATGAGCAGTTCTTC,TRBJ2-1,.,TRBV28,once
CASTDRMNTGNQPQHF,TGTGCCAGTACGGACAGGATGAATACGGGCAATCAGCCCCAGCATTTT,TRBJ1-5,TRBD1,TRBV9,.
CASGQTGRFEAFF,TGTGCCAGCGGCCAGACAGGGAGGTTTGAAGCTTTCTTT,TRBJ1-1,TRBD1,TRBV6-5,.
CASNGQGAGNTIYF,TGTGCCAGCAACGGACAGGGAGCTGGAAACACCATATATTTT,TRBJ1-3,TRBD1,TRBV9,.
CASSVVPGGALYGYTF,TGTGCCAGCAGCGTAGTCCCCGGGGGGGCCCTCTATGGCTACACCTTC,TRBJ1-2,.,TRBV9,few
CASSIQGHTEAFF,TGTGCCAGTAGTATCCAGGGCCACACTGAAGCTTTCTTT,TRBJ1-1,.,TRBV19,.
CASSRMGARGEKLFF,TGTGCCAGCAGTCGGATGGGGGCGCGCGGTGAAAAACTGTTTTTT,TRBJ1-4,.,TRBV28,.
CAWGHRGHGGELFF,TGTGCCTGGGGTCACAGGGGGCACGGCGGGGAGCTGTTTTTT,TRBJ2-2,TRBD1,TRBV30,.
CASSVLYYNEQFF,TGTGCCAGCAGCGTCTTATATTACAATGAGCAGTTCTTC,TRBJ2-1,.,TRBV9,.
CASSPDRFSDTQYF,TGTGCCAGCAGCCCCGACAGGTTTTCGGATACGCAGTATTTT,TRBJ2-3,.,TRBV5-4,.
CASSPGGFGANVLTF,TGTGCCAGCAGTCCCGGGGGTTTTGGGGCCAACGTCCTGACTTTC,TRBJ2-6,.,TRBV6-5,once
CASSVSPEGNQPQHF,TGTGCCAGCAGCGTTTCGCCCGAGGGCAATCAGCCCCAGCATTTT,TRBJ1-5,.,TRBV9,.
CASSFRTGLDEQYF,TGTGCCAGCAGCTTTCGGACAGGGCTGGACGAGCAGTACTTC,TRBJ2-7,TRBD1,TRBV11-3,.
CASSPLPDSSYEQYF,TGTGCCAGCAGCCCCCTTCCCGATAGCTCCTACGAGCAGTACTTC,TRBJ2-7,.,TRBV9,.
CASSLDGGSGTEAFF,TGCGCCAGCAGCCTCGACGGGGGTTCGGGCACTGAAGCTTTCTTT,TRBJ1-1,.,TRBV5-1,.
CASSSYSGFQETQYF,TGTGCCAGCAGCTCTTATAGCGGATTCCAAGAGACCCAGTACTTC,TRBJ2-5,.,TRBV7-9,.
CAYTGPRVGTQHF,TGTGCCTATACAGGGCCCCGGGTTGGCACCCAGCATTTT,TRBJ1-5,.,TRBV30,.
CASSSRRTGELFF,TGTGCCAGCAGCTCTAGACGGACCGGGGAGCTGTTTTTT,TRBJ2-2,.,TRBV7-2,.
CASSNRGSNEKLFF,TGTGCCAGCAGCAACAGGGGTTCTAATGAAAAACTGTTTTTT,TRBJ1-4,TRBD1,TRBV6-6,.
CASSPHPQRRAFMNTEAFF,TGTGCCAGCAGCCCACACCCCCAGAGGCGGGCCTTCATGAACACTGAAGCTTTCTTT,TRBJ1-1,.,TRBV7-2,few
CASSQGTSGVLTQYF,TGTGCCAGCAGCCAAGGGACTAGCGGAGTACTTACGCAGTATTTT,TRBJ2-3,TRBD2,TRBV3-1/TRBV3-2,once
CATSALRTIQETQYF,TGTGCCACCAGCGCCCTAAGGACTATCCAAGAGACCCAGTACTTC,TRBJ2-5,.,TRBV15,few
CASSIGTRRGPTQYF,TGTGCCAGTAGTATAGGGACGCGAAGGGGTCCGACCCAGTACTTC,TRBJ2-5,.,TRBV19,.
CASSPTRVARPYEQYF,TGTGCCAGCAGTCCAACGAGAGTAGCCCGGCCCTACGAGCAGTACTTC,TRBJ2-7,.,TRBV28,once
CASRDGGSLDTQYF,TGTGCCAGTAGAGACGGGGGGTCCTTGGATACGCAGTATTTT,TRBJ2-3,TRBD2,TRBV19,.
CASSPGSGGNTIYF,TGTGCCAGCAGCCCTGGTTCAGGTGGAAACACCATATATTTT,TRBJ1-3,.,TRBV3-1/TRBV3-2,.
CASSPTGGLSYEQYF,TGTGCCAGCAGCCCGACAGGAGGTCTCTCCTACGAGCAGTACTTC,TRBJ2-7,.,TRBV5-4,.
CASSLRRKNREPSSYNSPLHF,TGTGCCAGCAGCTTACGACGAAAGAACAGGGAGCCCAGCTCCTATAATTCACCCCTCCACTTT,TRBJ1-6,.,TRBV7-6,.
CASSRPGGSYNEQFF,TGTGCCAGCAGTCGCCCGGGGGGCTCCTACAATGAGCAGTTCTTC,TRBJ2-1,TRBD2,TRBV6-5,once
CASSPPDRPNSPLHF,TGTGCCAGCAGTCCGCCGGACAGGCCTAATTCACCCCTCCACTTT,TRBJ1-6,TRBD1,TRBV27,.
CASSFSGRKGEQYF,TGTGCCAGCAGTTTCTCCGGGAGGAAGGGCGAGCAGTACTTC,TRBJ2-7,TRBD2,TRBV27,few
CASSSYDRGNQPQHF,TGTGCCAGCAGCTCTTACGACAGGGGCAATCAGCCCCAGCATTTT,TRBJ1-5,TRBD1,TRBV5-6,.
CASSEYGRGGSYEQYF,TGTGCCAGCAGTGAATATGGTCGGGGGGGCAGCTACGAGCAGTACTTC,TRBJ2-7,TRBD2,TRBV25-1,.
CASSFTSGPTDTQYF,TGTGCCAGCAGTTTTACTAGCGGACCAACAGATACGCAGTATTTT,TRBJ2-3,TRBD2,TRBV5-4,.